The next 25 T cell receptor beta chains were all read from a single sample in a study of blood T cell repertoires in COVID-19 (TCRdb year 2020). The receptor library was made with the immunoSEQ multiplex PCR assay. TCRdb's version of the immuneACCESS table is confined to in-frame rearrangements and falls short of the full clone set. An unresolved V gene accounts for under half of the shortfall where checked; the remainder is of unknown origin. The sample yields about 100,000 clones; around nine tenths were counted once. Under 6.5% of the sample lies in the top ten. Material: peripheral blood. The receptors were gathered from a human donor in a cohort sampled during active COVID-19.

The chain combines TRBV9 with TRBJ2-2; TRBD2 might be the D (6 bases). Germline CDR1 SGDLS, CDR2 YYNGEE. The CDR3 runs to 18 residues. V lost 1 base and J 0 bases, leaving 16 bases between the germline ends. The CDR3 is CASSVRGLADANTGELFF. The CDR3 DNA reads TGTGCCAGCAGCGTACGTGGTTTAGCGGACGCGAACACCGGGGAGCTGTTTTTT.

The V and J genes are TRBV24-1 and TRBJ1-1; no clear D. Trimming removed 6 bases at V and 4 bases at J, with 11 bases between. This CDR3 is 13 amino acids long. Germline lookup yields CDR1 KGHDR and CDR2 SFDVKD. This CDR3 is CATSLGEGTEAFF. CDR3 sequence (DNA): TGTGCCACCAGTCTTGGAGAGGGCACTGAAGCTTTCTTT.

This chain connects TRBV11-3 to TRBJ2-5; TRBD1 matches 8 bases. This CDR3 spans 16 amino acids. The junction had 11 bases not matched to a gene; V was cut back by 5 bases and J by 3 bases. Germline CDR1 reads SGHNT; CDR2 reads YENEEA. CDR3 DNA sequence: TGTGCCAGCAGCCCCGATTCGGCAGGGGGCGAAGAGACCCAGTACTTC. This sequence encodes CASSPDSAGGEETQYF.

The chain uses TRBV11-2 and TRBJ1-2, with 9 bases matching TRBD1. The V and J ends lost 1 base and 2 bases, in that order; junction bases with no gene match: 2. CDR1 is SGHAT and CDR2 is FQNNGV in the germline V gene. The CDR3 sequence is 15 residues long. The CDR3 protein is CASSLGGTGNYGYTF. The CDR3, as DNA: TGTGCCAGCAGCTTAGGGGGGACAGGGAACTATGGCTACACCTTC. Complete variable domain (other parts from reference TRBV11-2 and TRBJ1-2): EAGVAQSPRYKIIEKRQSVAFWCNPISGHATLYWYQQILGQGPKLLIQFQNNGVVDDSQLPKDRFSAERLKGVDSTLKIQPAKLEDSAVYLCASSLGGTGNYGYTFGSGTRLTVV.

The chain combines TRBV6-5 with TRBJ1-1; D perhaps matches TRBD1 (5 bases). Germline loops: CDR1 MNHEY, CDR2 SVGAGI. V shed 11 bases and J shed 4 bases, with 11 bases lying between them. This CDR3 has 11 amino acids. CDR3 sequence: CAAGGSTEAFF. In DNA form, the CDR3 reads TGTGCCGCCGGGGGGAGCACTGAAGCTTTCTTT.

The rearrangement uses TRBV11-2 and TRBJ2-2; D possibly corresponds to TRBD2 (7 bases). The V end was cut by 8 bases, the J end by 7 bases, with 17 bases between. The CDR3 totals 14 residues. The V gene's germline CDR1 is SGHAT and CDR2 FQNNGV. CDR3 coding DNA: TGTGCCAGCGAGGAGGGAGGGGGAGGCGGGGAGCTGTTTTTT. Translation gives CASEEGGGGGELFF.

The gene calls are TRBV15 and TRBJ1-1, with 9 nucleotides matching TRBD1. This CDR3 contains 14 residues. J was trimmed by 11 bases and V by 3 bases; bases with no gene match: 10. Germline assignment: CDR1 LNHNV and CDR2 YYDKDF (reference sequence). CDR3: CATSRGTGGGIAFF. CDR3 coding DNA: TGTGCCACCAGCAGGGGCACAGGGGGCGGGATCGCTTTCTTT.

The chain recombines TRBV2 with TRBJ2-7, with 9 bases that match TRBD1. The CDR3 has 14 residues. J was trimmed by 4 bases and V by 4 bases; bases with no gene match: 5. The germline V gene encodes CDR1 SNHLY and CDR2 FYNNEI. The CDR3 reads CASSARTGVYEQYF. The CDR3 nucleotides read TGTGCCAGCAGTGCAAGGACAGGGGTGTACGAGCAGTACTTC.

Here the CDR3 DNA reads TGTGCCAGCAGTGGCCTATTAGGGGGCCCCTACAATGAGCAGTTCTTC. It translates to CASSGLLGGPYNEQFF. The chain links TRBV27 to TRBJ2-1, with TRBD1 matching 7 bases. The V gene end was trimmed by 5 bases and the J gene end by 2 bases; junction bases not matched to a gene: 9. CDR1 and CDR2 (germline): MNHEY, SMNVEV (reference sequence). This CDR3 is 16 amino acids long.

CDR3 sequence: CASSYSAGAVGTDTQYF. In DNA, the CDR3 is TGTGCCAGCAGTTATTCCGCAGGGGCGGTTGGCACAGATACGCAGTATTTT. V and J are TRBV6-9 and TRBJ2-3; TRBD1 is a possible D gene (6 bases). Deletions cut 0 bases from V and 1 base from J, with 14 bases between. CDR1 MNHGY and CDR2 SVAAGI come from the germline V gene. The CDR3 is 17 residues long.

This rearrangement joins TRBV4-3 to TRBJ2-3; tentative D call: TRBD2 (7 bases). CDR1 is LGHNA and CDR2 is YSLEER in the germline V gene. The length of the CDR3 is 14 residues. V was trimmed by 1 base and J by 5 bases, leaving 10 bases between them. The CDR3 DNA sequence: TGCGCCAGCAGCCAAGCGAGGGGGGGAGATACGCAGTATTTT. Translating it yields CASSQARGGDTQYF.

This chain uses TRBV28 with TRBJ1-3; tentative D call: TRBD1 (6 bases). Germline CDR1 is MDHEN and CDR2 is SYDVKM. V dropped 3 bases and J dropped 1 base, with 19 bases sitting between them. The CDR3 has 18 residues. DNA of the CDR3: TGTGCCAGCAGTTTTGAAGGCAGGGGCTTTAGTTCTGGAAACACCATATATTTT. This translates into CASSFEGRGFSSGNTIYF.

The V gene is TRBV4-1, the J gene TRBJ2-7; D perhaps matches TRBD2 (6 bases). CDR3 size: 16 residues. Trimming shortened V by 3 bases and J by 3 bases, and 18 bases separated the two germline ends. Germline lookup yields CDR1 MGHRA and CDR2 YSYEKL. Here the CDR3 reads CASSQGLFGSGYEQYF. CDR3 nucleotides: TGCGCCAGCAGCCAGGGCCTTTTTGGTAGCGGCTACGAGCAGTACTTC.

CDR3 coding DNA: TGTGCCAGCAGTTTCGGAGGGGCCCAAGAGACCCAGTACTTC. Translated, it gives CASSFGGAQETQYF. V usage is TRBV28 and J usage is TRBJ2-5; TRBD2 is a possible D gene (6 bases). Germline assignment: CDR1 MDHEN and CDR2 SYDVKM. V lost 3 bases and J 1 base, leaving 9 bases between the germline ends. The CDR3 runs 14 residues.

The rearrangement links TRBV6-1 to TRBJ2-7, with 7 bases lining up with TRBD2. Germline lookup yields CDR1 MNHNS and CDR2 SASEGT. Trimming at V came to 3 bases and at J to 2 bases, leaving 19 bases not matched to a gene. CDR3 length equals 19 residues. The CDR3 nucleotides are TGTGCCAGCAGTGAGCGCCTCAGTAATGCCGGGACTACCGCCTACGAGCAGTACTTC. This codes for CASSERLSNAGTTAYEQYF.

CDR3 protein: CASFSQLESSYNEQFF. The CDR3, as DNA: TGTGCCAGCTTTTCGCAACTAGAGAGCTCCTACAATGAGCAGTTCTTC. This chain connects TRBV18 to TRBJ2-1; TRBD2 might be the D (5 bases). Germline-derived CDR1 and CDR2 are KGHSH and LQKENI. This CDR3 is 16 amino acids long. V dropped 7 bases and J dropped 0 bases, with 16 bases sitting between them. The entire variable domain, with the rest obtained from reference TRBV18 and TRBJ2-1, is as follows: NAGVMQNPRHLVRRRGQEARLRCSPMKGHSHVYWYRQLPEEGLKFMVYLQKENIIDESGMPKERFSAEFPKEGPSILRIQQVVRGDSAAYFCASFSQLESSYNEQFFGPGTRLTVL.

The chain uses TRBV29-1 and TRBJ2-7; the match to TRBD1 covers 7 bases. Germline CDR1 and CDR2: SQVTM and ANQGSEA. J was trimmed by 3 bases and V by 4 bases; bases with no gene match: 6. The CDR3 runs 13 residues. CDR3: CSVGPRQGYEQYF. In DNA form, the CDR3 reads TGCAGCGTTGGTCCGAGACAGGGCTACGAGCAGTACTTC.

V is TRBV3-1 (or the pseudogene TRBV3-2) and J is TRBJ1-5, with D perhaps TRBD1 (6 bases). Germline-derived CDR1 and CDR2 are LGHDT and YNNKEL (reference sequence). This CDR3 has 20 residues. Trimming shortened V by 3 bases and J by 0 bases, and 24 bases separated the two germline ends. CDR3 sequence (DNA): TGTGCCAGCAGCCATTTTCAGGCCCCGGGCAGGGGAAGTAGCAATCAGCCCCAGCATTTT. The encoded protein is CASSHFQAPGRGSSNQPQHF.

The chain carries TRBV9 and TRBJ2-2; tentatively, D is TRBD2 (5 bases). The CDR3 loop spans 15 amino acids. Germline assignment: CDR1 SGDLS and CDR2 YYNGEE. Deletions cut 3 bases from V and 4 bases from J, with 13 bases between. The CDR3 is CASSGREKFTGELFF. The CDR3 nucleotides are TGTGCCAGCAGCGGACGGGAAAAGTTCACCGGGGAGCTGTTTTTT.

This chain links TRBV28 with TRBJ2-1, with D possibly being TRBD2 (5 bases). The CDR3 is made up of 14 amino acids. Germline V gene sequence: CDR1 MDHEN, CDR2 SYDVKM. V was clipped by 10 bases and J by 5 bases, with 18 bases between them. DNA for the CDR3: TGTGCCACCACCCCCCTGGCGAGGGACAATGAGCAGTTCTTC. As protein: CATTPLARDNEQFF.

This clone was seen a few times. The chain is built from TRBV6-5 and TRBJ1-2, with TRBD1 matching over 7 bases. There are 13 residues in the CDR3. V lost 7 bases and J lost 8; bases outside the gene matches: 10. Germline values: CDR1 MNHEY, CDR2 SVGAGI. The CDR3 DNA sequence: TGTGCCAGCACCCCTCAGGGGGGTTTAGGCTACACCTTC. Amino acid sequence: CASTPQGGLGYTF.

This clone was recorded only once. This chain links TRBV7-2 with TRBJ2-3; TRBD2 is a possible D gene (5 bases). Germline V gives CDR1 SGHTA, CDR2 FQGNSA. This CDR3 comprises 13 residues. The V and J ends lost 5 bases and 4 bases respectively, with 10 bases between them. CDR3 residues: CASSPARADTQYF. The CDR3 region has the DNA TGTGCCAGCAGCCCCGCGCGGGCAGATACGCAGTATTTT. The complete variable domain, with remaining parts taken from reference TRBV7-2 and TRBJ2-3, reads GAGVSQSPSNKVTEKGKDVELRCDPISGHTALYWYRQSLGQGLEFLIYFQGNSAPDKSGLPSDRFSAERTGGSVSTLTIQRTQQEDSAVYLCASSPARADTQYFGPGTRLTVL.

The gene calls are TRBV20-1 and TRBJ2-1; weak D call: TRBD2 (7 bases). V gave up 3 bases and J gave up 1 base, with 16 bases separating them. This CDR3 spans 16 amino acids. Per germline, CDR1 DFQATT and CDR2 SNEGSKA (reference sequence). The CDR3, as DNA: TGCAGTGCTAGTAAGGGCGCGGGGGCATCCTACAATGAGCAGTTCTTC. It is translated as CSASKGAGASYNEQFF.

This chain uses TRBV2 with TRBJ2-7, with D uncertain. The CDR3 spans 10 residues. CDR1 SNHLY and CDR2 FYNNEI come from the germline V gene. Trimming took off 8 bases at V and 10 bases at J, with 12 bases between the two ends. The CDR3 region is CASATVLQYF. The DNA for the CDR3 is TGTGCCAGCGCCACTGTCTTACAGTACTTC.

This sequence joins TRBV3-1 (or the pseudogene TRBV3-2) and TRBJ1-2, with D perhaps TRBD1 (5 bases). Germline-derived CDR1 and CDR2 are LGHDT and YNNKEL (reference sequence). This CDR3 is built from 16 residues. V gave up 2 bases and J gave up 2 bases, with 15 bases separating them. The CDR3 here is CASSQSGMGGNYGYTF. The CDR3 DNA sequence: TGTGCCAGCAGCCAATCCGGGATGGGGGGGAACTATGGCTACACCTTC.